This TCR beta chain is from a study of blood T cells in healthy people across ages. Alongside a J-beta primer mix, a sample-barcoded 5' primer served in a second PCR lasting 7 to 11 cycles. Each CDR3 protein gets one entry after TCRdb re-called the 5' RACE reads with MiXCR. The sample has roughly 800,000 distinct CDR3 sequences; approximately 24% are singletons. V was pared by 2 bases and J by 6 bases, with 10 bases between. The length of the CDR3 is 13 residues. This same sample was also taken into another study, of T cells of mothers and their children.

Sequenced: blood. This clonotype was sampled from a boy between 10 and 17 years old in good health. The gene calls are TRBV12-3 or TRBV12-4 and TRBJ1-2; no reliable D call. CDR3 loop: CASSLLGPHGYTF. The CDR3 nucleotides are TGTGCCAGCAGTTTACTAGGACCCCATGGCTACACCTTC.